This TCR beta chain appears in the sequencing data of a study of T cell repertoires in cytomegalovirus infection. Study-wide results and limits: HLA-C-restricted CMV-specific TCR beta clonotypes prevailed in the ex vivo response.

TCRdb ran MiXCR on the reads and lists one entry per CDR3 protein. Of around 99,000 distinct CDR3 sequences listed, around 29% are singletons. About this clonotype: What it binds is unknown.

Germline values: CDR1 SGHTA, CDR2 FQGNSA. Trimming left V 1 base short and J 2 bases short, with 10 bases between. The CDR3 extends over 15 amino acids. The sample was CD8+ T cells from cultured PBMCs, taken from culture after CMV antigen stimulation. This sequence originates from a human donor in good health (CMV status not recorded). Some clones in this sample may be carry-over from other donors' samples. The rearrangement uses TRBV7-2 and TRBJ2-3; tentative D call: TRBD2 (7 bases). CDR3 loop: CASSLGGGPTDTQYF. CDR3 nucleotide sequence: TGTGCCAGCAGCTTAGGCGGGGGCCCCACAGATACGCAGTATTTT.